These 32 T cell receptor beta chains share one sample of origin, sequenced in a study of blood T cell repertoires in COVID-19. The table came from immunoSEQ multiplex PCR; TCRdb's copy has only in-frame clones and leaves some out. The data contain some 77,000 clones, about 86% of them singletons. The sequenced sample was peripheral blood. These receptors originate from a man aged 65 to 79 with acute or convalescent COVID-19.

The rearrangement joins TRBV5-1 to TRBJ1-1; D call uncertain. Germline CDR1 and CDR2: SGHRS and YFSETQ. V was cut by 4 bases and J by 6 bases, with 19 bases left in between. This CDR3 has 15 residues. CDR3 region: CASSRGSAEDAEAFF. The CDR3 DNA sequence: TGCGCCAGCAGCCGCGGGTCCGCAGAAGACGCTGAAGCTTTCTTT.

This clone was observed a few times. V gene TRBV3-1 (or the pseudogene TRBV3-2) combines with J gene TRBJ2-7, with TRBD1 matching 10 bases. The CDR3 sequence is 15 residues long. Germline trimming cut 4 bases from V and 5 bases from J; bases unmatched to any gene: 8. The germline V gene has CDR1 LGHDT and CDR2 YNNKEL (reference sequence). CDR3 nucleotide sequence: TGTGCCAGCAGCCCCGAGACAGGGGGCCGGGACGAGCAGTACTTC. This gives the protein CASSPETGGRDEQYF.

On this clone itself: At the DNA level, this CDR3 is encoded by other sequences in the same sample as well. The gene calls are TRBV9 and TRBJ2-6, with 8 bases lining up with TRBD2. Germline V CDR1 and CDR2: SGDLS, YYNGEE. The J segment lost 5 bases and the V segment lost 0 bases, leaving 10 bases of the junction unmatched. This CDR3 is built from 18 residues. CDR3 amino acids: CASSVAASGSVRANVLTF. In DNA form, the CDR3 reads TGTGCCAGCAGCGTAGCGGCCAGCGGGAGTGTAAGGGCCAACGTCCTGACTTTC. Drawing the rest from reference TRBV9 and TRBJ2-6, the complete variable domain is DSGVTQTPKHLITATGQRVTLRCSPRSGDLSVYWYQQSLDQGLQFLIQYYNGEERAKGNILERFSAQQFPDLHSELNLSSLELGDSALYFCASSVAASGSVRANVLTFGAGSRLTVL.

The rearrangement joins TRBV5-8 to TRBJ1-1; D remains unclear. The CDR3 has 14 residues. V was shortened by 4 bases and J by 1 base, with 11 bases between the two germline ends. Germline CDR1 SGHTS, CDR2 YDEGEE. In DNA form, the CDR3 reads TGTGCCAGCAGCGTGCACGGTCGGAACACTGAAGCTTTCTTT. Amino acid sequence: CASSVHGRNTEAFF.

This chain joins TRBV2 and TRBJ1-2; 10 nucleotides match TRBD1. CDR1 and CDR2 (germline): SNHLY, FYNNEI. V was pared by 7 bases and J by 5 bases, with 4 bases of the junction left unmatched. This CDR3 comprises 13 residues. CDR3 residues: CASIAGQGYGYTF. In DNA, the CDR3 is TGTGCCAGCATCGCGGGACAGGGGTATGGCTACACCTTC.

J is TRBJ1-1 and V is TRBV19; TRBD1 is a possible D gene (6 bases). The V and J ends lost 8 bases and 5 bases respectively, with 12 bases between them. This CDR3 region has 12 residues. Germline CDR1 reads LNHDA; CDR2 reads SQIVND (reference sequence). CDR3 in amino acids: CASGQRGTEAFF. In DNA form, the CDR3 reads TGTGCCAGTGGACAGAGGGGAACTGAAGCTTTCTTT.

The rearrangement joins TRBV7-2 to TRBJ1-1; no reliable D call. Germline CDR1 SGHTA, CDR2 FQGNSA. The CDR3 has 15 amino acids. Trimming took 4 bases from V and 0 from J, leaving 12 bases between them. The CDR3 is CASSSGVQVNTEAFF. CDR3 DNA: TGTGCCAGCAGCTCCGGGGTACAAGTGAACACTGAAGCTTTCTTT.

This clone was seen a single time. The gene calls are TRBV5-1 and TRBJ2-5, with 8 bases matching TRBD1. The junction had 5 bases not matched to a gene; V was cut back by 0 bases and J by 4 bases. CDR1 is SGHRS and CDR2 is YFSETQ in the germline V gene. The CDR3 spans 15 residues. CDR3 loop: CASSLVSGGGETQYF. The CDR3 DNA reads TGCGCCAGCAGCTTGGTGTCAGGGGGCGGAGAGACCCAGTACTTC.

The chain carries TRBV28 and TRBJ1-1, with no clear D. From germline, CDR1 is MDHEN and CDR2 SYDVKM. CDR3 size: 14 residues. V lost 7 bases and J 4 bases, leaving 16 bases between the germline ends. CDR3 sequence (DNA): TGTGCCAGCACCCGCCTCAACTACGGCACTGAAGCTTTCTTT. This sequence encodes CASTRLNYGTEAFF.

This chain uses TRBV13 with TRBJ2-1, with D possibly matching TRBD2 (5 bases). Germline loops: CDR1 PRHDT, CDR2 FYEKMQ (reference sequence). The ends were cut back, 0 bases at V and 10 bases at J, with 10 bases in the middle. The CDR3 extends over 13 amino acids. DNA for the CDR3: TGTGCCAGCAGCTTAGGCCGAACGGGGGAGCAGTTCTTC. It codes for CASSLGRTGEQFF.

The gene calls are TRBV30 and TRBJ1-4, with 7 nucleotides matching TRBD1. This CDR3 spans 15 amino acids. Germline V CDR1 and CDR2: GTSNPN, SVGIG (reference sequence). With 1 base clipped from V and 5 bases from J, the junction kept 7 bases outside the gene matches. Here the CDR3 DNA reads TGTGCCTGGAGTGATAAGGGGACAGACAATGAAAAACTGTTTTTT. This sequence encodes CAWSDKGTDNEKLFF.

This clone was seen more than once but under ten times. The DNA of the CDR3 is TGTGCCAGCAGCTTCGGCACAGATACGCAGTATTTT. It codes for CASSFGTDTQYF. The chain carries TRBV7-9 and TRBJ2-3; D is uncertain. Trimming cost V 3 bases and J 1 base, with 2 bases left between them. The CDR3 is made up of 12 amino acids. Germline values: CDR1 SEHNR, CDR2 FQNEAQ (reference sequence).

This chain links TRBV9 with TRBJ1-2, with D hard to call. This CDR3 has 14 residues. Germline V gene sequence: CDR1 SGDLS, CDR2 YYNGEE. V was clipped by 0 bases and J by 5 bases, with 11 bases between them. This CDR3 reads CASSVEDPGYGYTF. CDR3 nucleotides: TGTGCCAGCAGCGTAGAGGACCCGGGGTATGGCTACACCTTC.

This clone was counted a single time. V usage is TRBV29-1 and J usage is TRBJ2-2; no clear D gene. This CDR3 region has 11 residues. Germline V gene sequence: CDR1 SQVTM, CDR2 ANQGSEA. V lost 7 bases to trimming and J lost 4 bases, with 7 bases between them. CDR3 sequence reads: CSGASTGELFF. For the CDR3, the DNA is TGCAGCGGGGCGAGCACCGGGGAGCTGTTTTTT.

This clone was seen a few times. The chain employs TRBV11-2 and TRBJ2-1; 8 nucleotides agree with TRBD2. The CDR3 has 14 residues. V dropped 4 bases and J dropped 9; count of bases not matched to a gene: 8. Germline V gene data show CDR1 as SGHAT and CDR2 as FQNNGV. DNA of the CDR3: TGTGCCAGCAGCTCTATAGCGGGATGGGCTGAGCAGTTCTTC. Its protein is CASSSIAGWAEQFF.

The V call is TRBV7-9, the J call TRBJ2-1, with D possibly matching TRBD1 (6 bases). Germline loops: CDR1 SEHNR, CDR2 FQNEAQ (reference sequence). V shed 5 bases and J shed 6 bases, with 11 bases lying between them. The CDR3 sequence is 13 residues long. CDR3 residues: CASSRAGANEQFF. The CDR3 bases are TGTGCCAGCAGCCGCGCAGGGGCCAATGAGCAGTTCTTC. Full variable domain (outside the CDR3, taken from reference TRBV7-9 and TRBJ2-1): DTGVSQNPRHKITKRGQNVTFRCDPISEHNRLYWYRQTLGQGPEFLTYFQNEAQLEKSRLLSDRFSAERPKGSFSTLEIQRTEQGDSAMYLCASSRAGANEQFFGPGTRLTVL.

V and J are TRBV7-9 and TRBJ1-6; D is ambiguous. The CDR3 sequence is 13 residues long. Looked up from germline, CDR1 is SEHNR and CDR2 is FQNEAQ (reference sequence). The V end lost 6 bases, the J end lost 13 bases, and 16 bases lay between the germline ends. CDR3 protein: CASRGGEGTPLHF. In DNA form, the CDR3 reads TGTGCCAGCAGGGGAGGTGAGGGAACGCCCCTCCACTTT. Combining the CDR3 with reference TRBV7-9 and TRBJ1-6 gives the whole variable domain DTGVSQNPRHKITKRGQNVTFRCDPISEHNRLYWYRQTLGQGPEFLTYFQNEAQLEKSRLLSDRFSAERPKGSFSTLEIQRTEQGDSAMYLCASRGGEGTPLHFGNGTRLTVT.

This chain uses TRBV5-1 with TRBJ2-1; D may be TRBD2 (6 bases). This CDR3 has 17 residues. Between the trimmed V and J ends, which lost 7 bases and 4 bases, there was a span of 24 bases. Germline V gene sequence: CDR1 SGHRS, CDR2 YFSETQ. The CDR3 DNA sequence: TGCGCCAGCCGCGAGACTAGACAGAGGGGATTATACAATGAGCAGTTCTTC. It is translated as CASRETRQRGLYNEQFF.

CDR3 protein: CASAPANSYGYTF. CDR3 in DNA: TGTGCCAGCGCCCCTGCTAACTCCTATGGCTACACCTTC. The chain has TRBV12-3 or TRBV12-4 and TRBJ1-2; D gene ambiguous. The CDR3 runs to 13 residues. The germline V and J ends were trimmed by 8 bases and 4 bases, with 14 bases remaining between them.

The chain recombines TRBV11-2 with TRBJ2-4, with 8 bases lining up with TRBD1. The CDR3 is 14 amino acids. The ends lost 1 base at V and 6 bases at J; junction bases unmatched: 2. Germline lookup yields CDR1 SGHAT and CDR2 FQNNGV. CDR3 coding DNA: TGTGCCAGCAGCTTAGCAGGGGGCAGAAACATTCAGTACTTC. Residues: CASSLAGGRNIQYF.

This clone was detected a few times. The V call is TRBV19, the J call TRBJ2-1; 11 nucleotides line up with TRBD2. V lost 2 bases to trimming and J lost 6 bases; unmatched junction nucleotides: 9. Germline values: CDR1 LNHDA, CDR2 SQIVND (reference sequence). The CDR3 contains 17 residues. CDR3 in DNA: TGTGCCAGTAGTATAAATACCGGGACTAGCGGACCCAATGAGCAGTTCTTC. Translating gives CASSINTGTSGPNEQFF.

This rearrangement joins TRBV2 to TRBJ1-1; a weak D match, TRBD1 (6 bases). The CDR3 runs 14 residues. The V gene lost 6 bases and the J gene lost 0 bases, with 11 bases spanning the gap. Looked up from germline, CDR1 is SNHLY and CDR2 is FYNNEI. The CDR3 DNA is TGTGCCAGCAGCTGGGGGCAGCTGAACACTGAAGCTTTCTTT. Amino acid sequence: CASSWGQLNTEAFF.

The V call is TRBV15, the J call TRBJ1-4; perhaps TRBD1 as D (5 bases). Germline values: CDR1 LNHNV, CDR2 YYDKDF (reference sequence). V dropped 1 base and J dropped 5 bases, with 11 bases sitting between them. CDR3 size: 15 residues. The CDR3 nucleotides read TGTGCCACCAGCAGAGGGGCAGGGAAAAATGAAAAACTGTTTTTT. Translated, it gives CATSRGAGKNEKLFF.

J is TRBJ1-2 and V is TRBV7-2; 7 positions agree with TRBD1. The J segment lost 0 bases and the V segment lost 5 bases, leaving 6 bases of the junction unmatched. This CDR3 has 15 amino acids. Germline values: CDR1 SGHTA, CDR2 FQGNSA. The CDR3 sequence: CASSLSGQANYGYTF. CDR3 sequence (DNA): TGTGCCAGCAGCCTCAGTGGACAGGCTAACTATGGCTACACCTTC.

The genes are TRBV5-4 and TRBJ1-3; 7 bases agree with TRBD1. V was pared by 3 bases and J by 4 bases, with 4 bases of the junction left unmatched. The CDR3 runs 14 residues. Germline CDR1 reads SGHNT; CDR2 reads YYREEE (reference sequence). The CDR3 region is CASSSTGSGNTIYF. The CDR3 bases are TGTGCCAGCAGCTCGACAGGGTCAGGAAACACCATATATTTT.

The chain uses TRBV19 and TRBJ2-5, with a tentative D call TRBD1 (6 bases). The CDR3 sequence is 15 residues long. Trimming left V 3 bases short and J 1 base short, with 12 bases between. Germline V gives CDR1 LNHDA, CDR2 SQIVND (reference sequence). The CDR3, as DNA: TGTGCCAGTAGTATCGCAAGGGACACCCAAGAGACCCAGTACTTC. As protein: CASSIARDTQETQYF.

The chain recombines TRBV5-1 with TRBJ2-7; TRBD1 aligns across 8 bases. This CDR3 comprises 16 residues. V shed 5 bases, J shed 4 bases, and the junction held 14 bases outside the gene matches. CDR1 and CDR2 from the germline V gene are SGHRS and YFSETQ. CDR3 protein: CASSSSSGGGGYEQYF. CDR3 bases: TGCGCCAGCAGTTCTTCTTCAGGGGGCGGTGGTTACGAGCAGTACTTC.

The chain uses TRBV18 and TRBJ2-1, with D tentatively TRBD2 (6 bases). The CDR3 loop spans 16 amino acids. Germline V lookup: CDR1 KGHSH, CDR2 LQKENI. Between the trimmed V and J ends, which lost 3 bases and 3 bases, there was a span of 15 bases. The CDR3 nucleotides are TGTGCCAGCTCACCGCTAACTAGCTCGGTCTACAATGAGCAGTTCTTC. This translates into CASSPLTSSVYNEQFF. Variable domain in full (rest from reference TRBV18 and TRBJ2-1): NAGVMQNPRHLVRRRGQEARLRCSPMKGHSHVYWYRQLPEEGLKFMVYLQKENIIDESGMPKERFSAEFPKEGPSILRIQQVVRGDSAAYFCASSPLTSSVYNEQFFGPGTRLTVL.

V usage is TRBV7-2 and J usage is TRBJ1-3; the match to TRBD1 covers 9 bases. Germline-derived CDR1 and CDR2 are SGHTA and FQGNSA. This CDR3 region has 13 residues. V shed 4 bases and J 7 bases; nucleotides not matched to a gene: 2. CDR3 bases: TGTGCCAGCAGCTCCGGACAGGGGAACACCATATATTTT. Translating it yields CASSSGQGNTIYF.

The chain is built from TRBV5-1 and TRBJ2-5; D uncertain. CDR1 and CDR2 from the germline V gene are SGHRS and YFSETQ. This CDR3 is built from 11 residues. Trimming removed 2 bases from V and 5 bases from J, with 4 bases in between. CDR3 nucleotide sequence: TGCGCCAGCAGCTTCCTCGAGACCCAGTACTTC. Translated: CASSFLETQYF.

The chain couples TRBV9 to TRBJ2-7; D perhaps matches TRBD1 (6 bases). Germline CDR1 and CDR2: SGDLS and YYNGEE. V was trimmed by 4 bases and J by 1 base, leaving 12 bases between them. The CDR3 consists of 14 residues. CDR3 sequence (DNA): TGTGCCAGCAGCTTACGGGGACAATCCTACGAGCAGTACTTC. Amino acids: CASSLRGQSYEQYF. Based on the CDR3 plus reference TRBV9 and TRBJ2-7, the full variable domain is DSGVTQTPKHLITATGQRVTLRCSPRSGDLSVYWYQQSLDQGLQFLIQYYNGEERAKGNILERFSAQQFPDLHSELNLSSLELGDSALYFCASSLRGQSYEQYFGPGTRLTVT.

The J gene is TRBJ2-7, the V gene TRBV28, with D unclear. Germline loops: CDR1 MDHEN, CDR2 SYDVKM. The CDR3 has 12 residues. Between the trimmed V and J ends, which lost 2 bases and 6 bases, there was a span of 8 bases. CDR3 sequence: CASSLRSGEQYF. The CDR3 DNA is TGTGCCAGCAGTTTACGGTCTGGCGAGCAGTACTTC.